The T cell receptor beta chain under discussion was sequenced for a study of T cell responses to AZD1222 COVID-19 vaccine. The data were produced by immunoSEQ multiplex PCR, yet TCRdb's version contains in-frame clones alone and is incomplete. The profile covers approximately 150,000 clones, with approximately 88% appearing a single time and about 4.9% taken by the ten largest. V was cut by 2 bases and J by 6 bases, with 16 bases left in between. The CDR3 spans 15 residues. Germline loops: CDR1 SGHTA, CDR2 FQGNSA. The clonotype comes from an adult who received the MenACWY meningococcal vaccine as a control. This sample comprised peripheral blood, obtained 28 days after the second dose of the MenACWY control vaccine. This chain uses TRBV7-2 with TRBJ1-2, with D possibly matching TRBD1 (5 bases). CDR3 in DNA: TGTGCCAGCAGCTTAAATACCGCGGGGGGTCATGGCTACACCTTC. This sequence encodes CASSLNTAGGHGYTF.